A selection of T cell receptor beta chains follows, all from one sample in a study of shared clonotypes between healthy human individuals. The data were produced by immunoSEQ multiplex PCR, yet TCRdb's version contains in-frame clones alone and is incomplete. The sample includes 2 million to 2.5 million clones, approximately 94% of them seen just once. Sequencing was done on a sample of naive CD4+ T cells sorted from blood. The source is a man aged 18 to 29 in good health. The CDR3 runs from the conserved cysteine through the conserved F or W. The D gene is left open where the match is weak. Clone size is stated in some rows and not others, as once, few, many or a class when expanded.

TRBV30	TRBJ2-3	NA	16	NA	TGTGCCTGGAGTGTAGGTCACAGCGGCATCACAGATACGCAGTATTTT	CAWSVGHSGITDTQYF
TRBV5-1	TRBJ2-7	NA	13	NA	TGCGCCAGCAAGTTAACAGGGCACTACGAGCAGTACTTC	CASKLTGHYEQYF
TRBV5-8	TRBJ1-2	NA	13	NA	TGTGCCAGCAGCTTGGGGCAGGGCGGTGGCTACACCTTC	CASSLGQGGGYTF
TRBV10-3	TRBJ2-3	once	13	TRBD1	TGTGCCATCAGGGACAGGAGCACAGATACGCAGTATTTT	CAIRDRSTDTQYF
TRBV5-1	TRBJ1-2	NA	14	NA	TGCGCCAGCAGCTTGGTGCCAGACAACTATGGCTACACCTTC	CASSLVPDNYGYTF
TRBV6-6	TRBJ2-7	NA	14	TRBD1	TGTGCCAGCAGTCGGACAGGGAATTACTACGAGCAGTACTTC	CASSRTGNYYEQYF
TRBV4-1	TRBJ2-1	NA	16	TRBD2	TGCGCCAGCAGCCCTTCCGGGGGGGCCGCCTACAATGAGCAGTTCTTC	CASSPSGGAAYNEQFF
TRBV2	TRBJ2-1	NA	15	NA	TGTGCCAGCAGTGAATGGAGGAAGGCTTACAATGAGCAGTTCTTC	CASSEWRKAYNEQFF
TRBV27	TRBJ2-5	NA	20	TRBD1	TGTGCCAGCAGTCTCACCGGGACAGGGCCTAGGGGGGGAGTCCTAGAGACCCAGTACTTC	CASSLTGTGPRGGVLETQYF
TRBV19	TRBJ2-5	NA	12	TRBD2	TGTGCCACTTCAGCGGGAGGGGAGACCCAGTACTTC	CATSAGGETQYF